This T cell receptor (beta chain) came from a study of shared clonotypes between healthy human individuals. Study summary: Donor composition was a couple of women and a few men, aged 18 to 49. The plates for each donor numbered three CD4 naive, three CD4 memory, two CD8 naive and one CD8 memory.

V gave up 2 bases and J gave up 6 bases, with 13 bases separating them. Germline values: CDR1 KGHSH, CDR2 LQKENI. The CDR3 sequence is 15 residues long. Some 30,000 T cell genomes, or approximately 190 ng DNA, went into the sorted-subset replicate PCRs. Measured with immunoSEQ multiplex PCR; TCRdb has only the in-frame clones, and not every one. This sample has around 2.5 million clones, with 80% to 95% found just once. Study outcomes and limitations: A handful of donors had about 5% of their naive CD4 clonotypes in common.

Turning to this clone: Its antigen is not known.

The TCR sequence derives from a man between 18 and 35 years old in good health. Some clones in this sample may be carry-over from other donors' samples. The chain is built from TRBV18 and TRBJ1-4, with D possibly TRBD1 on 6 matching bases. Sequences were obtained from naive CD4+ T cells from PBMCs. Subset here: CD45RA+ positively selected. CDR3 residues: CASSPAGRGYEKLFF. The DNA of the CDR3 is TGTGCCAGCTCACCAGCTGGTAGGGGGTATGAAAAACTGTTTTTT. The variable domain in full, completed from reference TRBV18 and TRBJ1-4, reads NAGVMQNPRHLVRRRGQEARLRCSPMKGHSHVYWYRQLPEEGLKFMVYLQKENIIDESGMPKERFSAEFPKEGPSILRIQQVVRGDSAAYFCASSPAGRGYEKLFFGSGTQLSVL.